This record looks at one T cell receptor (beta chain) sequence and its context. This clonotype was picked up many times. There is no known antigen for this receptor. One base away there is no much larger clone; base qualities are not given. This specimen belongs to a study of T cells after yellow fever vaccination (dated by TCRdb to the late 2010s). For the wider study: The SMART-Seq v4 Ultra Low Input RNA kit was used to prepare libraries from fractions with low cell numbers. To follow T-cell clones before and after primary and booster YFV17D yellow fever vaccination, bulk TCR alpha and beta repertoires were sequenced over time. Two healthy male donors, one aged 18 to 29 and one aged 30 to 39 years, were included in the cohort. Bulk PBMC replicates and cell subsets were isolated from blood drawn at multiple timepoints before and after both primary and secondary immunization. The study at large found these results: Computational filtering was required because FACS-sorted repertoires could contain abundant contaminating clonotypes from the bulk population. Most clones expanded after primary vaccination (96% of CD4 and around 88% of CD8) were re-detected after the booster, suggesting that broad memory maintenance occurred. Compared with the primary T-cell response, the secondary T-cell response was faster but weaker, reaching its peak on day 5 rather than on day 15. The study included only two donors, which limits how far the findings can be generalized. A small fraction of clonotypes showed up in both the CD4 and CD8 compartments, probably as a result of convergent recombination.

This sample's treatment or condition label indicates: live attenuated yellow fever vaccine strain. A standard Ficoll-Paque protocol was used to isolate PBMCs from peripheral blood. Dynabeads CD4 and CD8 positive selection kits were used to isolate CD4 and CD8 T-cell fractions. TriZol was used to extract RNA from bulk PBMCs, from CD4 and CD8 fractions, and from dextramer-positive and dextramer-negative fractions. TCR cDNA was synthesized by 5'RACE template switching, which introduced a universal primer site and unique molecular identifiers. cDNA synthesis was primed from both the TCR alpha and TCR beta constant segments. Libraries were amplified in two PCR steps, with sample barcodes and sequencing adapters added in the second step. Sequencing of libraries was performed on Illumina HiSeq 2500 (2x100 bp) or NovaSeq (2x150 bp). Turning to the authors' computational methods: MIGEC was used to demultiplex reads and collapse the reads into UMI consensus sequences, and MiXCR was used for V(D)J alignment. Clonotypes responding to the vaccine were identified with edgeR on replicate PBMC samples, with the criteria of FDR below 0.01 and a log2 fold change above 5 up to day 15. Each bulk clonotype received a CD4 or CD8 identity based on whether the sequenced CD4 or CD8 repertoire contained that clonotype at higher abundance. Through fastp at Q25 and MiXCR, TCRdb rebuilt clones from the public reads, retaining in-frame beta chains. Each CDR3 protein gets just one entry, which takes the most common genes and DNA from the rows behind it. These V and J calls are TCRdb output, not the study's own analysis. The table for this sample lists some 110,000 distinct CDR3 sequences; 6.5% to 9% of them were counted only once. Over 25% of the sample is in the top ten clones.

V loses 6 bases of germline sequence and J loses 0 bases, and the interval between the two ends is 18 bases. The germline V gene (reference sequence) provides CDR1 DFQATT and CDR2 SNEGSKA. From its cysteine to its phenylalanine, the CDR3 spans 16 amino acids. The DNA shown is the 48-base CDR3, in frame from base 1. This clonotype was sampled from a young man who received the YFV17D yellow fever vaccine. The sequenced sample was CD8+ T cells sorted from PBMCs, obtained 45 days after the yellow fever booster vaccination. The chain uses TRBV20-1 and TRBJ2-1; the best D guess is TRBD1, with 5 bases matching. The DNA sequence is given as TGCAGTGCCTCTCTTTTACCGCAGGGCTCCTACAATGAGCAGTTCTTC. It is translated as CSASLLPQGSYNEQFF.